These 7 T cell receptor beta chains were all obtained from the same sample, sequenced in a study of control samples from healthy donors and cancer patients. Using immunoSEQ multiplex PCR, the repertoire was profiled, and TCRdb retains in-frame clones only, with some absent. The repertoire consists of tens of thousands of clones, with approximately 95% occurring once and the leading ten covering 6.6%. Material for sequencing was blood. The receptors were gathered from a man aged 60 to 75 in good health.

This chain uses TRBV7-9 with TRBJ2-1, with TRBD2 identical over 9 bases. This CDR3 comprises 15 residues. Germline V gives CDR1 SEHNR, CDR2 FQNEAQ (reference sequence). V gave up 4 bases and J gave up 8 bases; unmatched junction bases: 9. The CDR3 spells CASSSSGLASDEQFF. DNA of the CDR3: TGTGCCAGCAGCTCCTCCGGACTAGCGAGCGATGAGCAGTTCTTC.

The CDR3 coding sequence is TGTGCCAGCAGCGGTCCGTTGAGGGACAATGAGCAGTTCTTC. Protein product: CASSGPLRDNEQFF. The chain carries TRBV7-9 and TRBJ2-1, with D maybe TRBD2 (5 bases). Looked up from germline, CDR1 is SEHNR and CDR2 is FQNEAQ (reference sequence). The CDR3 length is 14 residues. V lost 5 bases, J lost 5 bases, and 13 bases lay in between.

The chain joins TRBV16 to TRBJ1-2; D uncertain. This CDR3 is 13 amino acids long. Germline V CDR1 and CDR2: KGHSY, FQNENV. Between the trimmed V and J ends, which lost 4 bases and 3 bases, there was a span of 9 bases. This CDR3 is CASSPSVDYGYTF. In DNA form, the CDR3 reads TGTGCCAGCAGCCCCTCGGTAGACTATGGCTACACCTTC.

This sequence joins TRBV7-6 and TRBJ1-1; D remains unclear. V was trimmed by 0 bases and J by 0 bases, leaving 17 bases between them. Germline V gene lookup returns CDR1 SGHVS and CDR2 FNYEAQ. This CDR3 has 18 amino acids. Here the CDR3 reads CASSLAVSTGSMNTEAFF. The CDR3 DNA is TGTGCCAGCAGCTTAGCCGTCTCGACCGGCAGCATGAACACTGAAGCTTTCTTT.

The chain recombines TRBV3-1 (or the pseudogene TRBV3-2) with TRBJ1-1, with 7 bases matching TRBD1. The junction had 15 bases not matched to a gene; V was cut back by 5 bases and J by 3 bases. Looked up from germline, CDR1 is LGHDT and CDR2 is YNNKEL (reference sequence). The CDR3 is made up of 17 amino acids. CDR3: CASSDTRLQGRYTEAFF. CDR3 nucleotide sequence: TGTGCCAGCAGCGATACTCGATTACAGGGGAGGTACACTGAAGCTTTCTTT.

The rearrangement uses TRBV7-8 and TRBJ1-1; 7 positions agree with TRBD1. Germline CDR1 and CDR2: SGHVS and FQNEAQ. J lost 0 bases, V lost 3 bases, and 13 bases had no gene match. This CDR3 has 18 amino acids. CDR3 in DNA: TGTGCCAGCAGCTTCCTCCCCGGCAGGGGGGGGGTGAACACTGAAGCTTTCTTT. Its translation: CASSFLPGRGGVNTEAFF.

The chain is built from TRBV3-1 (or the pseudogene TRBV3-2) and TRBJ2-7; 12 bases align to TRBD2. This CDR3 has 15 amino acids. J was trimmed by 4 bases and V by 2 bases; bases with no gene match: 3. Germline V gene lookup returns CDR1 LGHDT and CDR2 YNNKEL (reference sequence). This chain's CDR3 is CASSQLAGGPYEQYF. Here the CDR3 DNA reads TGTGCCAGCAGCCAACTAGCGGGGGGGCCATACGAGCAGTACTTC.